This T cell receptor beta chain stems from a study of shared clonotypes between healthy human individuals. In replicate PCRs of sorted subsets, about 220 ng DNA, about 30,000 T cell genomes, was used. The assay was immunoSEQ multiplex PCR, and TCRdb's table has in-frame clones only and misses some. The table records a few million clones, almost 96% of them present only once. Germline CDR1 reads LGHNA; CDR2 reads YNFKEQ. This CDR3 spans 16 amino acids. V dropped 4 bases and J dropped 2; count of bases not matched to a gene: 6. This TCR came from a man aged 18-30 years in good health. The chain links TRBV4-2 to TRBJ2-3; 10 positions match TRBD1. The specimen sequenced was naive CD4+ T cells sorted from blood. Subset here: CD45RA+ positively selected. CDR3 loop: CASSLGDRGYTDTQYF. The CDR3 DNA sequence: TGTGCCAGCAGCCTAGGGGACAGGGGATACACAGATACGCAGTATTTT.